The subject of this entry is one TCR beta chain. This clonotype was counted between two and nine times. This clone's antigen is unknown. At one of its ends the junction is not consistent with the germline gene, which may arise from a read error. This specimen comes from a study of T-cell reconstitution after alpha-beta-depleted transplantation in children (dated by TCRdb to about 2016). Some background on the complete study: Using TCR repertoire profiling, the study followed T-cell immune reconstitution in a quantitative way in children after TCRalphabeta/CD19-depleted allogeneic hematopoietic cell transplantation.

The library was prepared using PCR. The sequencer listed for this sample is Illumina HiSeq 2500. TCR library preparation used molecular barcoding, with unique molecular identifiers applied to normalize quantification of the TCRbeta repertoire. TCRdb reprocessed the public reads (quality trimming at Q25 with fastp, clone calling with MiXCR) and kept in-frame beta chains. Rows with a matching CDR3 protein are joined into one entry that keeps the most common DNA and genes. This sample lists some 500,000 distinct CDR3 sequences; around 19% were detected once. Clones ranked in the top ten supply 3% to 4% of the sample. Via the germline V gene (reference sequence), CDR1 is DFQATT and CDR2 SNEGSKA. Inclusive of the bounding cysteine and phenylalanine, the CDR3 is 12 residues long. The sequence is cut down to CDR3 DNA, 36 bases in frame from base 1.

The specimen was PBMCs from the stem cell graft donor, collected from the stem cell graft. The sequence derives from a human donor who donated a stem cell graft to a child with acute lymphoblastic leukemia. Here the chain combines TRBV20-1 and TRBJ1-4, with no D gene named confidently. The nucleotide sequence reads TGCAGGGCTAGAGGCGGCGATGAAAAACTGTTTTTT. Translated, this is CRARGGDEKLFF.